These T cell receptor beta chains were read from a single sample in a study of blood T cell repertoires in COVID-19. This table comes from immunoSEQ multiplex PCR, and its TCRdb copy is limited to in-frame clones, with some not included. The table has more than 50,000 clones, 75% to 95% seen once. Sequencing was carried out using peripheral blood. These receptors were obtained from an older man with acute or convalescent COVID-19. Each CDR3 is given with its conserved first and last residue. Each record gives: J gene, D gene, clone size, V gene, CDR3 protein, CDR3 DNA. A D gene is named only where the DNA matches it firmly. Not all rows give a size; the values are once, few, many and, for expanded clones, a class.

>TRBJ2-7|-|-|TRBV7-7
CASSPADNSYEQYF
TGTGCTAGCAGCCCCGCCGACAACTCCTACGAGCAGTACTTC
>TRBJ2-3|TRBD2|-|TRBV6-1
CASSEHAGESTDTQYF
TGTGCCAGCAGTGAACATGCGGGGGAAAGCACAGATACGCAGTATTTT
>TRBJ2-7|TRBD1|-|TRBV5-1
CASEETGGGYEQYF
TGCGCCAGCGAAGAGACAGGGGGCGGGTACGAGCAGTACTTC
>TRBJ2-6|TRBD1|-|TRBV7-6
CASSLDIPGGSSGANVLTF
TGTGCCAGCAGCTTAGATATTCCAGGGGGTAGCTCTGGGGCCAACGTCCTGACTTTC
>TRBJ2-1|TRBD2|-|TRBV7-3
CASSPGLAGEQFF
TGTGCCAGCAGCCCGGGACTAGCGGGGGAGCAGTTCTTC
>TRBJ2-3|-|-|TRBV10-3
CAISPDSRPSDTQYF
TGTGCCATCAGTCCGGACAGCCGCCCATCAGATACGCAGTATTTT
>TRBJ1-6|TRBD1|once|TRBV7-2
CASSLVGTGPSPLHF
TGTGCCAGCAGCTTAGTAGGGACAGGGCCTTCACCCCTCCACTTT
>TRBJ1-3|-|-|TRBV5-5
CASSSGGTNSGNTIYF
TGTGCCAGCAGCTCTGGCGGGACTAACTCTGGAAACACCATATATTTT
>TRBJ1-2|TRBD1|-|TRBV29-1
CSVDYGQAGGYTF
TGCAGCGTTGATTATGGACAGGCAGGAGGCTACACCTTC
>TRBJ1-5|-|-|TRBV23-1
CASSQSGATLHQPQHF
TGCGCCAGCAGTCAATCAGGGGCAACTCTGCATCAGCCCCAGCATTTT
>TRBJ2-5|TRBD1|-|TRBV29-1
CSARQGPETQYF
TGCAGCGCGAGACAGGGCCCAGAGACCCAGTACTTC
>TRBJ1-2|-|-|TRBV6-5
CASTRSGGMDGYTF
TGTGCCAGCACCCGATCTGGGGGGATGGATGGCTACACCTTC
>TRBJ2-1|-|once|TRBV5-1
CASSSAGGGSYNEQFF
TGCGCCAGCAGCTCCGCCGGGGGTGGTTCCTACAATGAGCAGTTCTTC
>TRBJ2-5|-|-|TRBV29-1
CSVGNDSGETQYF
TGCAGCGTTGGGAACGACTCGGGGGAGACCCAGTACTTC
>TRBJ2-5|TRBD1|-|TRBV10-3
CAISDYGTGGVETQYF
TGTGCCATCAGTGACTACGGGACAGGGGGAGTGGAGACCCAGTACTTC
>TRBJ2-2|TRBD1|few|TRBV5-1
CASSGQGATGELFF
TGCGCCAGCAGTGGACAGGGGGCTACCGGGGAGCTGTTTTTT
>TRBJ2-1|TRBD1|-|TRBV19
CASSIQGADEQFF
TGTGCCAGTAGTATTCAGGGGGCGGATGAGCAGTTCTTC
>TRBJ1-5|-|-|TRBV5-6
CASSWGLTQPQHF
TGTGCCAGCAGCTGGGGGCTTACTCAGCCCCAGCATTTT
>TRBJ2-5|TRBD2|once|TRBV5-1
CASSLSQGGETQYF
TGCGCCAGCAGCTTGTCCCAGGGAGGGGAGACCCAGTACTTC
>TRBJ2-7|-|-|TRBV2
CATQLERSEQYF
TGTGCCACTCAACTCGAACGTTCCGAGCAGTACTTC
>TRBJ1-2|TRBD1|once|TRBV28
CASRPGQGDVYGYTF
TGTGCCAGCAGGCCGGGACAGGGCGATGTCTATGGCTACACCTTC
>TRBJ2-1|TRBD2|-|TRBV5-1
CASSPGLADSSYNEQFF
TGCGCCAGCAGCCCGGGACTAGCGGATAGCTCCTACAATGAGCAGTTCTTC
>TRBJ2-5|TRBD2|-|TRBV2
CASRLASETQYF
TGTGCCAGCCGACTAGCGTCGGAGACCCAGTACTTC
>TRBJ2-7|-|-|TRBV15
CATSRATGSNEQYF
TGTGCCACCAGCAGAGCCACGGGGAGCAACGAGCAGTACTTC
>TRBJ2-7|TRBD1|-|TRBV10-3
CAIRGTGAYEQYF
TGTGCCATCAGGGGGACAGGGGCGTACGAGCAGTACTTC
>TRBJ2-5|-|-|TRBV5-4
CASSQRTIAETQYF
TGTGCCAGCAGCCAACGGACGATAGCGGAGACCCAGTACTTC
>TRBJ1-3|-|-|TRBV5-1
CASSSTVNGNTIYF
TGCGCCAGCAGCTCGACAGTAAACGGAAACACCATATATTTT
>TRBJ1-2|-|-|TRBV27
CASRGAGVGYTF
TGTGCCAGCCGTGGGGCAGGGGTGGGCTACACCTTC
>TRBJ1-3|TRBD1|-|TRBV5-1
CASSFGGGGGNTIYF
TGCGCCAGCAGCTTTGGAGGGGGCGGTGGAAACACCATATATTTT
>TRBJ2-1|TRBD1|-|TRBV27
CASTRTGASYNEQFF
TGTGCCAGCACCAGGACAGGGGCCTCCTACAATGAGCAGTTCTTC
>TRBJ2-2|-|few|TRBV19
CASSLGRGWGELFF
TGTGCCAGTAGTCTAGGCCGGGGATGGGGGGAGCTGTTTTTT